The clone carrying this T cell receptor (beta chain) has just a few counts. Its target is not known. The library tagged each cDNA molecule with unique molecular identifiers. Authors' processing steps: Counting gave a median of around 100,000 TCRs per sample, with values ranging from about 23,224 to 690,600. TCRdb reanalysed the 5' RACE reads using MiXCR and keeps one entry per CDR3 protein. TCRdb, not the original authors, processed these V and J calls. The sample includes 70,000 to 85,000 distinct CDR3 sequences, 15% to 20% of them seen just once. The data stem from a study of human T cells and chemical hapten exposure. It was from unfractionated whole blood that total RNA was extracted. Broader study findings: TCRs whose frequency exceeded 1 in 1000 remained the same following DPC sensitization.

This TCR came from a female donor in good health.

CDR3 protein: CSARDVGASFAYF. The CDR3 nucleotides read TGCAGTGCTAGAGATGTAGGGGCTTCCTTTGCGTATTTT. The V call is TRBV20-1, the J call TRBJ1-3, with TRBD1 as a possible D gene (5 bases). The V end lost 0 bases, the J end lost 16 bases, and 19 bases lay between the germline ends. CDR3 size: 13 residues. The germline V gene has CDR1 DFQATT and CDR2 SNEGSKA (reference sequence).